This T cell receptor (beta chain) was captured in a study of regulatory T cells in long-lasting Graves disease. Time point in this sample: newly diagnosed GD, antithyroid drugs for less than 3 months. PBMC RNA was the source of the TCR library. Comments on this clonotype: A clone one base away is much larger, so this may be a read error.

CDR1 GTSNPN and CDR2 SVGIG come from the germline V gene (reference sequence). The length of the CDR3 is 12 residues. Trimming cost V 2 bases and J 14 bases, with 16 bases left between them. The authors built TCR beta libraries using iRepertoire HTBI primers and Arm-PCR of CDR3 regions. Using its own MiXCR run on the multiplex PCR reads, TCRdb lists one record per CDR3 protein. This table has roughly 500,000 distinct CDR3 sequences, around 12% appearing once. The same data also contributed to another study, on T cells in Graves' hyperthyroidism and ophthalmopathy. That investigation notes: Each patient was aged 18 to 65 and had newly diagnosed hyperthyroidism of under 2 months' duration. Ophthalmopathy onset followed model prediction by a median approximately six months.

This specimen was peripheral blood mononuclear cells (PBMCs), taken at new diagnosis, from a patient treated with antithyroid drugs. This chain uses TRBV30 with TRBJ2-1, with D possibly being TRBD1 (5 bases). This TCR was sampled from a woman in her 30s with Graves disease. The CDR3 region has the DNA TGTGCCTGGAGTTATGGGGCCCTTCGCAAGTTCTTC. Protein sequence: CAWSYGALRKFF.